The 22 T cell receptor beta chains in this list originate from one sample, sequenced in a study of blood T cell repertoires in COVID-19. The table came from immunoSEQ multiplex PCR; TCRdb's copy has only in-frame clones and leaves some out. The sample includes approximately 320,000 clones, under 95% of them seen just once. Sequencing was carried out using PBMCs or T cells enriched from blood (not recorded which). These receptors all stem from a man in his sixties who had recovered from COVID-19.

This chain uses TRBV2 with TRBJ1-6; D is possibly TRBD1 (6 bases). V lost 9 bases and J 7 bases, leaving 13 bases between the germline ends. Germline loops: CDR1 SNHLY, CDR2 FYNNEI. The CDR3 has 13 amino acids. Here the CDR3 reads CARGGDGNSPLHF. Here the CDR3 DNA reads TGTGCCAGAGGGGGGGATGGAAATTCACCCCTCCACTTT. Full variable domain (missing parts from reference TRBV2 and TRBJ1-6): EPEVTQTPSHQVTQMGQEVILRCVPISNHLYFYWYRQILGQKVEFLVSFYNNEISEKSEIFDDQFSVERPDGSNFTLKIRSTKLEDSAMYFCARGGDGNSPLHFGNGTRLTVT.

CDR3 nucleotides: TGCAGCGTTGACACAGGGGAGGTAACGGCCACTGAAGCTTTCTTT. Translated, it gives CSVDTGEVTATEAFF. The J gene is TRBJ1-1, the V gene TRBV29-1; 7 bases agree with TRBD1. Germline CDR1 reads SQVTM; CDR2 reads ANQGSEA. V lost 3 bases and J lost 4; bases outside the gene matches: 11. The CDR3 is 15 amino acids.

The chain combines TRBV5-4 with TRBJ2-3, with 11 bases fitting TRBD2. Germline-derived CDR1 and CDR2 are SGHNT and YYREEE (reference sequence). After removal of 0 bases from V and 5 bases from J, the junction contained 8 bases not matched to a gene. This CDR3 comprises 17 residues. CDR3 sequence (DNA): TGTGCCAGCAGCTTGGGTGGTAGCGGGAGGGCCAAAGATACGCAGTATTTT. Residues: CASSLGGSGRAKDTQYF. The variable domain in full, completed from reference TRBV5-4 and TRBJ2-3, reads ETGVTQSPTHLIKTRGQQVTLRCSSQSGHNTVSWYQQALGQGPQFIFQYYREEENGRGNFPPRFSGLQFPNYSSELNVNALELDDSALYLCASSLGGSGRAKDTQYFGPGTRLTVL.

This chain uses TRBV5-4 with TRBJ1-1; TRBD1 might be the D (5 bases). CDR3 length equals 15 residues. Germline V lookup: CDR1 SGHNT, CDR2 YYREEE (reference sequence). Trimming removed 1 base at V and 8 bases at J, with 18 bases between. CDR3 in amino acids: CASSLTGHSQTEAFF. CDR3 nucleotide sequence: TGTGCCAGCAGCTTGACCGGACACTCCCAAACGGAAGCTTTCTTT. The whole variable domain, filled in from reference TRBV5-4 and TRBJ1-1, reads ETGVTQSPTHLIKTRGQQVTLRCSSQSGHNTVSWYQQALGQGPQFIFQYYREEENGRGNFPPRFSGLQFPNYSSELNVNALELDDSALYLCASSLTGHSQTEAFFGQGTRLTVV.

This sequence joins TRBV4-2 and TRBJ2-5; TRBD2 matches at 8 bases. Germline CDR1 and CDR2: LGHNA and YNFKEQ. V lost 5 bases, J lost 3 bases, and 8 bases stayed unmatched. The length of the CDR3 is 15 residues. The CDR3 here is CASSNVRGGKETQYF. The CDR3 bases are TGTGCCAGCAGCAACGTTCGGGGGGGGAAAGAGACCCAGTACTTC.

The rearrangement uses TRBV10-3 and TRBJ1-5, with TRBD1 identical over 10 bases. The V gene's germline CDR1 is ENHRY and CDR2 SYGVKD. J lost 6 bases, V lost 3 bases, and 5 bases had no gene match. The CDR3 has 15 residues. The CDR3 bases are TGTGCCATCAGTGATGGACAGGGGGGAGGTCAGCCCCAGCATTTT. It yields the protein CAISDGQGGGQPQHF.

The rearrangement joins TRBV27 to TRBJ2-2; tentatively, D is TRBD2 (6 bases). V was shortened by 2 bases and J by 6 bases, with 19 bases between the two germline ends. CDR1 is MNHEY, CDR2 SMNVEV, per germline (reference sequence). The CDR3 extends over 17 amino acids. CDR3 protein: CASSLGGVTGFAGELFF. In DNA form, the CDR3 reads TGTGCCAGCAGTTTAGGAGGGGTCACGGGTTTTGCCGGGGAGCTGTTTTTT.

This clone was counted a single time. This chain uses TRBV7-3 with TRBJ2-1, with TRBD2 identical over 12 bases. Germline V gene sequence: CDR1 SGHTA, CDR2 FQGTGA. CDR3 length: 17 residues. Unmatched junction bases numbered 7, after V lost 5 bases and J lost 2 bases. The DNA for the CDR3 is TGTGCCAGCAGCCCAGGGCTAGCGGGAGGGCCCTACAATGAGCAGTTCTTC. Residues: CASSPGLAGGPYNEQFF. The whole variable domain, remainder taken from reference TRBV7-3 and TRBJ2-1, is GAGVSQTPSNKVTEKGKYVELRCDPISGHTALYWYRQSLGQGPEFLIYFQGTGAADDSGLPNDRFFAVRPEGSVSTLKIQRTERGDSAVYLCASSPGLAGGPYNEQFFGPGTRLTVL.

The chain combines TRBV5-1 with TRBJ1-5; no firm D call. This CDR3 spans 13 amino acids. Germline V lookup: CDR1 SGHRS, CDR2 YFSETQ. Trimming shortened V by 4 bases and J by 1 base, and 6 bases separated the two germline ends. In nucleotides, the CDR3 is TGCGCCAGCAGCGTGACAAGCAATCAGCCCCAGCATTTT. This codes for CASSVTSNQPQHF.

The chain carries TRBV7-9 and TRBJ1-6; D unresolved. The CDR3 has 13 residues. With 2 bases removed from V and 9 bases from J, the gap between germline ends came to 8 bases. Germline CDR1 SEHNR, CDR2 FQNEAQ (reference sequence). The CDR3 reads CASSLSRSSPLHF. CDR3 nucleotides: TGTGCCAGCAGCTTAAGTAGGAGTTCACCCCTCCACTTT. Full variable domain (remainder filled in from reference TRBV7-9 and TRBJ1-6): DTGVSQNPRHKITKRGQNVTFRCDPISEHNRLYWYRQTLGQGPEFLTYFQNEAQLEKSRLLSDRFSAERPKGSFSTLEIQRTEQGDSAMYLCASSLSRSSPLHFGNGTRLTVT.

The genes are TRBV18 and TRBJ2-5; D is perhaps TRBD2 (6 bases). CDR3 length: 15 residues. Trimming shortened V by 3 bases and J by 4 bases, and 15 bases separated the two germline ends. Germline CDR1 is KGHSH and CDR2 is LQKENI. CDR3 sequence (DNA): TGTGCCAGCTCACCGTCCGGGAGCGCCCCAGAGACCCAGTACTTC. This translates into CASSPSGSAPETQYF.

This sequence joins TRBV9 and TRBJ2-1, with a possible D match to TRBD2 (5 bases). V gave up 0 bases and J gave up 0 bases, with 10 bases separating them. This CDR3 has 16 residues. The germline gives CDR1 SGDLS, CDR2 YYNGEE. The CDR3 nucleotides read TGTGCCAGCAGCGTAGGGAGGAGTAGCTCCTACAATGAGCAGTTCTTC. Translation: CASSVGRSSSYNEQFF.

This chain links TRBV5-6 with TRBJ2-3; no definite D call. The germline V gene has CDR1 SGHDT and CDR2 YYEEEE. Trimming left V 5 bases short and J 4 bases short, with 8 bases between. CDR3 size: 12 residues. CDR3 nucleotide sequence: TGTGCCAGCAGAAGAGATGCAGATACGCAGTATTTT. This sequence encodes CASRRDADTQYF.

This clone was seen repeatedly, ten times or more. The chain links TRBV19 to TRBJ1-6; 9 bases fit TRBD1. The V gene's germline CDR1 is LNHDA and CDR2 SQIVND (reference sequence). V dropped 3 bases and J dropped 6; count of bases not matched to a gene: 6. There are 16 residues in the CDR3. The CDR3 protein is CASSIGTGWGNSPLHF. As DNA, the CDR3 is TGTGCCAGTAGTATCGGGACAGGGTGGGGTAATTCACCCCTCCACTTT.

This clone was observed a handful of times. The V and J genes are TRBV11-2 and TRBJ1-3, with D unresolved. The CDR3 runs to 15 residues. Germline CDR1 is SGHAT and CDR2 is FQNNGV. The V gene lost 2 bases and the J gene lost 0 bases, with 8 bases spanning the gap. The CDR3: CASSLKTTSGNTIYF. CDR3 coding DNA: TGTGCCAGCAGCTTAAAAACAACCTCTGGAAACACCATATATTTT. Variable domain in full (rest from reference TRBV11-2 and TRBJ1-3): EAGVAQSPRYKIIEKRQSVAFWCNPISGHATLYWYQQILGQGPKLLIQFQNNGVVDDSQLPKDRFSAERLKGVDSTLKIQPAKLEDSAVYLCASSLKTTSGNTIYFGEGSWLTVV.

The J gene is TRBJ1-1, the V gene TRBV18; 7 bases match TRBD1. CDR1 and CDR2 (germline): KGHSH, LQKENI. After removal of 3 bases from V and 5 bases from J, the junction contained 6 bases not matched to a gene. CDR3 length: 14 amino acids. For the CDR3, the DNA is TGTGCCAGCTCACCGGACAGGATGAGGACTGAAGCTTTCTTT. Its translation is CASSPDRMRTEAFF.

The rearrangement links TRBV2 to TRBJ1-1; 12 bases match TRBD1. Germline V gene lookup returns CDR1 SNHLY and CDR2 FYNNEI. With V trimmed by 5 bases and J by 1 base, 8 bases remained unmatched. This CDR3 comprises 17 residues. The CDR3 loop is CASSTSGTGGPNTEAFF. The DNA of the CDR3 is TGTGCCAGCAGTACCTCCGGGACAGGGGGCCCGAACACTGAAGCTTTCTTT. The full variable domain, completed using reference TRBV2 and TRBJ1-1, is EPEVTQTPSHQVTQMGQEVILRCVPISNHLYFYWYRQILGQKVEFLVSFYNNEISEKSEIFDDQFSVERPDGSNFTLKIRSTKLEDSAMYFCASSTSGTGGPNTEAFFGQGTRLTVV.

CDR3 in amino acids: CASSPQGDYGYTF. In DNA form, the CDR3 reads TGTGCCAGCAGCCCGCAGGGGGACTATGGCTACACCTTC. The chain recombines TRBV12-3 or TRBV12-4 with TRBJ1-2, with 7 nucleotides matching TRBD1. The V and J ends lost 6 bases and 3 bases, in that order; junction bases with no gene match: 4. CDR3 size: 13 residues.

This rearrangement joins TRBV12-3 or TRBV12-4 to TRBJ2-5; 7 bases agree with TRBD2. The CDR3 loop spans 13 amino acids. V lost 3 bases to trimming and J lost 7 bases; unmatched junction nucleotides: 5. In DNA, the CDR3 is TGTGCCAGCAGTTTGCGGGGGAAGGGGACCCAGTACTTC. It yields the protein CASSLRGKGTQYF.

The rearrangement links TRBV24-1 to TRBJ2-3; 11 bases are shared with TRBD2. The V gene's germline CDR1 is KGHDR and CDR2 SFDVKD. The CDR3 covers 15 residues. Trimming at V came to 4 bases and at J to 4 bases, leaving 3 bases not matched to a gene. DNA for the CDR3: TGTGCCACCAGTGACACGACTAGCGGGGCAGATACGCAGTATTTT. This codes for CATSDTTSGADTQYF.

The chain employs TRBV23-1 and TRBJ1-2, with TRBD1 matching over 8 bases. TRBV23-1 is an ORF for which the function is uncertain. Unmatched junction bases numbered 10, after V lost 6 bases and J lost 4 bases. The CDR3 runs to 15 residues. The CDR3 bases are TGCGCCAGCAGCCTCGGACAGGGTAAGTGCTATGGCTACACCTTC. As protein: CASSLGQGKCYGYTF.

This clone has just a few counts. Different DNA sequences within this sample yield the same CDR3. The chain employs TRBV6-5 and TRBJ1-5; D call uncertain. Germline V CDR1 and CDR2: MNHEY, SVGAGI. The CDR3 loop spans 12 amino acids. V was cut by 5 bases and J by 4 bases, with 6 bases left in between. As DNA, the CDR3 is TGTGCCAGCAGTAGCGGAAATCAGCCCCAGCATTTT. It codes for CASSSGNQPQHF.